Listed below are T cell receptor beta chains from one sample, sequenced in a study of T cells in Graves' hyperthyroidism and ophthalmopathy. Each CDR3 protein is one row after TCRdb ran MiXCR on the multiplex PCR reads. Found here are 220,000 or so distinct CDR3 sequences, roughly 15% of them singletons; the top ten hold around 28%. Sequencing was carried out using blood. The receptor set was obtained from a woman between 18 and 29 years old with Graves' ophthalmopathy. Each CDR3 is given with its conserved first and last residue. Fields, in order: clone size, D gene, J gene, V gene, CDR3 DNA, CDR3 protein. D genes are given only for firm matches. A row's size may be missing; if present it is once, few, many or a size class.

clone size: many
D gene: -
J gene: TRBJ1-2
V gene: TRBV2
CDR3 DNA: TGTGCCAGCAGCCTAGACAACGGTTTCTATGGCTACACCTTC
CDR3 protein: CASSLDNGFYGYTF

clone size: many
D gene: -
J gene: TRBJ2-5
V gene: TRBV5-5
CDR3 DNA: TGTGCCAGCAGCTTCGGCCGCGAAGAGACCCAGTACTTC
CDR3 protein: CASSFGREETQYF

clone size: few
D gene: -
J gene: TRBJ2-1
V gene: TRBV6-1
CDR3 DNA: TGTGCCAGCAGTGACGAGGGAGGACCCTACAATGAGCAGTTCTTC
CDR3 protein: CASSDEGGPYNEQFF

clone size: many
D gene: -
J gene: TRBJ2-4
V gene: TRBV12-5
CDR3 DNA: TGTGCTAGTGGTATTCCGGGACCGTCAGCCAAAAACATTCAGTACTTC
CDR3 protein: CASGIPGPSAKNIQYF

clone size: many
D gene: -
J gene: TRBJ2-5
V gene: TRBV24-1
CDR3 DNA: TGTGCCACCAGTGATTTGCGAGCAGGCCAAGAGACCCAGTACTTC
CDR3 protein: CATSDLRAGQETQYF

clone size: many
D gene: TRBD2
J gene: TRBJ2-3
V gene: TRBV15
CDR3 DNA: TGTGCCACCAGCAGCAAAGCGGGGAAGGGAGATACGCAGTATTTT
CDR3 protein: CATSSKAGKGDTQYF

clone size: -
D gene: TRBD1
J gene: TRBJ2-6
V gene: TRBV5-1
CDR3 DNA: TGCGCCAGCAGCACAGGATACTCGGGACAGGTTCTCTCTGGGGCCAACGTCCTGACTTTC
CDR3 protein: CASSTGYSGQVLSGANVLTF

clone size: few
D gene: -
J gene: TRBJ1-1
V gene: TRBV14
CDR3 DNA: TGTGCCAGCAGCCAAGATAGGGGACGGAACACTGAAGCTTTCTTT
CDR3 protein: CASSQDRGRNTEAFF

clone size: many
D gene: -
J gene: TRBJ2-5
V gene: TRBV29-1
CDR3 DNA: TGCAGCGTTGTCACTGGCCAAGAGACCCAGTACTTC
CDR3 protein: CSVVTGQETQYF

clone size: many
D gene: -
J gene: TRBJ2-1
V gene: TRBV28
CDR3 DNA: TGTGCCAGCAGCCTCCGATTGGCGGTAAATGAGCAGTTCTTC
CDR3 protein: CASSLRLAVNEQFF

clone size: many
D gene: -
J gene: TRBJ2-5
V gene: TRBV6-1
CDR3 DNA: TGTGCCAGCAGACCCAGGGTGGATCAAGAGACCCAGTACTTC
CDR3 protein: CASRPRVDQETQYF

clone size: many
D gene: -
J gene: TRBJ1-2
V gene: TRBV20-1
CDR3 DNA: TGCAGTGCTTCCGGGACTCAAGCTAACTATGGCTACACCTTC
CDR3 protein: CSASGTQANYGYTF

clone size: many
D gene: -
J gene: TRBJ2-3
V gene: TRBV28
CDR3 DNA: TGTGCCAGCGAGTGGGGCAGGGCGGATACGCAGTATTTT
CDR3 protein: CASEWGRADTQYF

clone size: many
D gene: -
J gene: TRBJ2-4
V gene: TRBV6-2/TRBV6-3
CDR3 DNA: TGTGCCAGCAGTTTCTTGCGGGATTCGATTCTGGACAAAAACATTCAGTACTTC
CDR3 protein: CASSFLRDSILDKNIQYF

clone size: many
D gene: -
J gene: TRBJ1-5
V gene: TRBV6-2/TRBV6-3
CDR3 DNA: TGTGCCAGCAGTTACGGGGGCTCTAATCAGCCCCAGCATTTT
CDR3 protein: CASSYGGSNQPQHF

clone size: many
D gene: -
J gene: TRBJ2-2
V gene: TRBV20-1
CDR3 DNA: TGCAGTGCTAGAGTAGGACTCCCTAAGATGACCGGGGAGCTGTTTTTT
CDR3 protein: CSARVGLPKMTGELFF

clone size: -
D gene: TRBD1
J gene: TRBJ1-2
V gene: TRBV28
CDR3 DNA: TGTGCCAGCAGCCTAACAGGGGGAAATGGCTACACCTTC
CDR3 protein: CASSLTGGNGYTF

clone size: many
D gene: TRBD1
J gene: TRBJ1-2
V gene: TRBV5-1
CDR3 DNA: TGCGCCAGCAGCCCGGGACAGGGGGCTGTGGTCTATGGCTACACCTTC
CDR3 protein: CASSPGQGAVVYGYTF

clone size: many
D gene: TRBD2
J gene: TRBJ2-3
V gene: TRBV5-1
CDR3 DNA: TGCGCCAGCAGCTGGGCCTTAGCGGGAGGGAGCACAGATACGCAGTATTTT
CDR3 protein: CASSWALAGGSTDTQYF

clone size: -
D gene: TRBD1
J gene: TRBJ1-2
V gene: TRBV12-5
CDR3 DNA: TGTGCTAGTGGTTTGGAAACGGGACAGGGATACTTTAACTATGGCTACACCTTC
CDR3 protein: CASGLETGQGYFNYGYTF

clone size: -
D gene: TRBD1
J gene: TRBJ1-2
V gene: TRBV12-3/TRBV12-4
CDR3 DNA: TGTGCCAGCAGTACCGGACAGGGGGCACGTGGCTACACCTTC
CDR3 protein: CASSTGQGARGYTF

clone size: many
D gene: TRBD1
J gene: TRBJ1-1
V gene: TRBV30
CDR3 DNA: TGTGCCTGGAGTGTACTGGACAGGGGAAACACTGAAGCTTTCTTT
CDR3 protein: CAWSVLDRGNTEAFF

clone size: many
D gene: -
J gene: TRBJ2-5
V gene: TRBV4-2
CDR3 DNA: TGTGCCAGCAGCCAAGGTGTCCAAGAGACCCAGTACTTC
CDR3 protein: CASSQGVQETQYF

clone size: -
D gene: -
J gene: TRBJ2-1
V gene: TRBV11-2
CDR3 DNA: TGTGCCAGCAGCTTTTCAGGGGTACGCCGGATTGAGCAGTTCTTC
CDR3 protein: CASSFSGVRRIEQFF

clone size: many
D gene: TRBD1
J gene: TRBJ2-1
V gene: TRBV9
CDR3 DNA: TGTGCCAGCAGCGTAAACCGGGACAGGGCGAAAGGGCAGTTCTTC
CDR3 protein: CASSVNRDRAKGQFF

clone size: many
D gene: -
J gene: TRBJ2-7
V gene: TRBV5-5
CDR3 DNA: TGTGCCAGCAGCCCTTACATATCCCGCTCCTACGAGCAGTACTTC
CDR3 protein: CASSPYISRSYEQYF

clone size: many
D gene: -
J gene: TRBJ1-5
V gene: TRBV6-5
CDR3 DNA: TGTGCCAGCAGTTACTCGAAAACAGATTGGGACCCTCAGCCCCAGCATTTT
CDR3 protein: CASSYSKTDWDPQPQHF

clone size: many
D gene: -
J gene: TRBJ2-3
V gene: TRBV9
CDR3 DNA: TGTGCCAGCAGCGTGGCACGGATAGCAGATACGCAGTATTTT
CDR3 protein: CASSVARIADTQYF

clone size: many
D gene: -
J gene: TRBJ2-7
V gene: TRBV27
CDR3 DNA: TGTGCCAGCACCCTATCCTGGACTGGGGCAGCGAGCTCCTACGAGCAGTACTTC
CDR3 protein: CASTLSWTGAASSYEQYF

clone size: -
D gene: TRBD1
J gene: TRBJ1-2
V gene: TRBV28
CDR3 DNA: TGTGCCAGCAGTTTAACGCCAGGGGGAGGCTATGGCTACACCTTC
CDR3 protein: CASSLTPGGGYGYTF

clone size: many
D gene: -
J gene: TRBJ2-6
V gene: TRBV7-9
CDR3 DNA: TGTGCCAGCAGCTTTGAGGGGCCGGGGGCCAACGTCCTGACTTTC
CDR3 protein: CASSFEGPGANVLTF

clone size: -
D gene: TRBD1
J gene: TRBJ2-7
V gene: TRBV4-3
CDR3 DNA: TGCGCCAGCAGTCCCGGACAGGGGCCCCTCTACGAGCAGTACTTC
CDR3 protein: CASSPGQGPLYEQYF